This note documents a single T cell receptor beta chain sequence. This clonotype was detected only a few times. Its antigen remains undetermined. The input lacks base qualities; no much larger clone sits a single base away. The data are from a study of post-analysis software for immune sequencing data (dated by TCRdb to about 2015). Concerning the study at large: Disease courses on record covered relapsing-remitting, secondary progressive and progressive-relapsing multiple sclerosis, though some patients had no subtype annotation. The multiple sclerosis patient repertoires were compared with under 13 previously published healthy control repertoires from donors aged about 6 to 26 years. A subset of samples was prepared in parallel using single-end sample barcoding, then pooled and co-amplified after Illumina adapter ligation. Results and caveats for the whole study, not just this receptor: Strong co-clustering of samples prepared in the same batch was shown by direct clustering with F measure, prompting a batch-effect correction. Compared with controls, multiple sclerosis patients had significantly lower normalized Chao1 diversity, a finding suggesting substantial peripheral T-cell clonal expansion. The control group was slightly older than the multiple sclerosis patient group.

The protocol used for the library was PCR. Sequencing used an Illumina HiSeq 2500. To reduce PCR and sequencing biases, unique molecular identifiers were incorporated into the TCR beta cDNA libraries. About 500,000 cDNA molecules were obtained per 1 to 10 million input T cells, so each molecule approximated one T cell. The patient libraries were prepared and sequenced with the same protocol used for the earlier healthy control dataset. Within a given batch, samples were prepared together, multiplexed and sequenced on the same HiSeq lane. The authors' analysis ran thus. MIGEC handled the raw barcoded reads, throwing out single-read molecular identifier groups before consensus assembly and CDR3 extraction. VDJtools was used for post-analysis of the clonotype tables, with diversity normalized by down-sampling every dataset to the smallest sample size. Repertoire overlap clustering matched CDR3 amino acid but not nucleotide sequences to correct batch-related cross-sample contamination. Starting from the raw public reads, TCRdb applied fastp trimming at Q25, assembled clones with MiXCR and retained in-frame beta chains. Each record represents a unique CDR3 protein, reported with the most common genes and DNA among its rows. The V and J calls here are based on TCRdb, not the publication. This sample holds some 690,000 distinct CDR3 sequences; more than 50% were observed only once. About 10% of the sample goes to the ten largest clones.

TCR beta repertoires were profiled from peripheral blood of 13 young patients with multiple sclerosis to demonstrate the VDJtools post-analysis software. The multiple sclerosis patients were children and adolescents between roughly 6 and 17 years of age. The specimen was blood. The origin of this receptor is a girl aged 2 to 10 with multiple sclerosis.

The bases read TGTGCTAGTGGTTTGACCCGACCCGTCCCCTACGAGCAGTACTTC. This encodes CASGLTRPVPYEQYF. The chain links TRBV12-5 with TRBJ2-5; the D gene is unclear. The J call may not be correct, given that the DNA end is closer to TRBJ2-7. CDR1 and CDR2, per the germline V gene, are LGHNT and FRNRAP. The CDR3 has 15 amino acids, counting the end cysteine and phenylalanine. The DNA shown is the 45-base CDR3, in frame from base 1.